This T cell receptor (beta chain) was captured in a study of metastatic and nonmetastatic thyroid tumors. As for the study in general: Repertoires were compared across blood and tumor or nodule tissue from malignant and benign thyroid patients.

Many counts were recorded for this clone. Patients were all untreated before their thyroid surgery. TCRdb re-clonotyped the PCR reads via MiXCR. The table lists around 27,000 clones, under 15% of them singletons, with approximately 3.4% in the top ten. The clonotype originates from a female donor with papillary thyroid cancer or a benign thyroid nodule (not recorded which). Some clones in this sample may be carry-over from other donors' samples. Sequenced input: blood.

The DNA of the CDR3 is TGTGCCACCTCGGGACAGGGAGGTCAGCCCCAGCATTTT. Protein sequence: CATSGQGGQPQHF. The gene calls are TRBV6-1 and TRBJ1-5, with 9 bases aligning to TRBD1. Germline CDR1 MNHNS, CDR2 SASEGT. The length of the CDR3 is 13 residues. V gave up 10 bases and J gave up 6 bases; unmatched junction bases: 7.